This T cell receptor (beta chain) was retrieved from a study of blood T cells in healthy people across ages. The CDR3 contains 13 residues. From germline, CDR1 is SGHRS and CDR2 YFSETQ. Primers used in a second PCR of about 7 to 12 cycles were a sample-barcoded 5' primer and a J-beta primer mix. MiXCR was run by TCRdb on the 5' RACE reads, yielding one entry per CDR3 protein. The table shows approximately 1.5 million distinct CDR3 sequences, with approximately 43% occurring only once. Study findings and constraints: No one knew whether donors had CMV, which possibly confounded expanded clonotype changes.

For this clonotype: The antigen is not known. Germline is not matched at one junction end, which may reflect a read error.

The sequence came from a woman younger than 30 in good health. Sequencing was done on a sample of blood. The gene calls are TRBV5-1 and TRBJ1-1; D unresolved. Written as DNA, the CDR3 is TGCGCCAGCAACTTGGAGTTTGGGACTGAAGCTTTCTTT. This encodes CASNLEFGTEAFF.